The clone carrying this T cell receptor beta chain was recorded at least ten times. Its cognate antigen is unknown. RNA transcripts provided the source from which TCR beta CDR3 regions were amplified. Using the HTBI primer set, a first-round RT-PCR was run on the TCR CDR3. One entry per CDR3 protein results from TCRdb running MiXCR on the multiplex PCR reads. The table includes around 390,000 distinct CDR3 sequences, about 15% detected once. This sample was taken from a study of T cells in Graves' hyperthyroidism and ophthalmopathy. Study conclusions and caveats: Most expanded thyroid clonotypes above 0.001 recurred in blood. Ophthalmopathy was predicted by the model a median of roughly 6 months ahead of onset.

CDR3 length: 12 residues. Germline lookup yields CDR1 DFQATT and CDR2 SNEGSKA (reference sequence). Deletions cut 3 bases from V and 3 bases from J, with 8 bases between. At least 3 on the Clinical Activity Score was recorded for ophthalmopathy patients, who also had NOSPECS grade at least 4 and duration under 3 months. The gene calls are TRBV20-1 and TRBJ2-5, with D unresolved. The source is a woman in her 30s with Graves' ophthalmopathy. Specimen: blood. This CDR3 reads CSASRSEETQYF. CDR3 bases: TGCAGTGCTAGTAGGTCTGAAGAGACCCAGTACTTC.